One and the same sample provided the 18 T cell receptor beta chains below, sequenced in a study of post-analysis software for immune sequencing data (dated by TCRdb to between 2014 and 2016). Overall study outcomes, separate from this receptor: Significantly higher frequencies in patients than in controls were found for roughly 5 TRBV segments, including TRBV5-6, TRBV5-1 and TRBV20-1.

Their cognate antigens are unknown. The library was obtained by PCR. Sequencing was performed on an Illumina HiSeq 2500. To reduce PCR and sequencing biases, unique molecular identifiers were built into the TCR beta cDNA libraries. TCRdb reran the public reads through fastp at Q25 and MiXCR, keeping productive beta chains. Each entry merges the rows of one CDR3 protein and shows their most common DNA and genes. This sample lists 250,000 to 300,000 distinct CDR3 sequences; 30% to 45% were detected once. In total, the top ten clones hold approximately 4.6% of the sample. The sample was blood. These TCRs come from a girl between 10 and 17 years old with multiple sclerosis.

Comments on this clonotype: This may stem from a read error, because a much larger clone lies one nucleotide away. This chain links TRBV20-1 with TRBJ1-1; no reliable D call. The CDR3 is 11 residues long. Germline CDR1 and CDR2: DFQATT and SNEGSKA (reference sequence). The chain's CDR3 is CSTSLYTEAFF. The CDR3 DNA sequence: TGCAGTACTAGCCTCTACACTGAAGCTTTCTTT.

This clonotype has a count of ten or more. This rearrangement joins TRBV7-2 to TRBJ2-1; D is uncertain. The V end lost 0 bases, the J end lost 5 bases, and 5 bases lay between the germline ends. The CDR3 length is 13 residues. Germline V gene data show CDR1 as SGHTA and CDR2 as FQGNSA. In DNA form, the CDR3 reads TGTGCCAGCAGCTTAGCGAGAAACAATGAGCAGTTCTTC. Translating it yields CASSLARNNEQFF.

V usage is TRBV10-3 and J usage is TRBJ1-2; D not certain. This CDR3 is built from 13 residues. Trimming pared 0 bases from V and 5 bases from J, leaving 7 bases between. The germline gives CDR1 ENHRY, CDR2 SYGVKD. The CDR3 DNA sequence: TGTGCCATCAGTGAGTCGCCAGAGTATGGCTACACCTTC. This translates into CAISESPEYGYTF.

The chain links TRBV5-1 to TRBJ1-6; no firm D call. In germline, CDR1 is SGHRS, CDR2 YFSETQ. V lost 7 bases and J lost 3, with 11 bases in between. This CDR3 has 14 amino acids. CDR3 protein: CASQIASYNSPLHF. The DNA of the CDR3 is TGCGCCAGCCAAATCGCGAGCTATAATTCACCCCTCCACTTT.

The genes are TRBV11-2 and TRBJ1-1; D is unresolved. Per germline, CDR1 SGHAT and CDR2 FQNNGV. The CDR3 covers 12 residues. V lost 0 bases and J 9 bases, leaving 8 bases between the germline ends. The CDR3 DNA sequence: TGTGCCAGCAGCTTAGAATTTGGACAAGCTTTCTTT. This gives the protein CASSLEFGQAFF.

This clonotype appeared a few times. This sequence may be a read error, since a much larger clone differs from it by one base. V is TRBV6-1 and J is TRBJ2-7; tentatively, D is TRBD2 (5 bases). This CDR3 has 12 amino acids. V was shortened by 7 bases and J by 7 bases, with 14 bases between the two germline ends. Per germline, CDR1 MNHNS and CDR2 SASEGT. The CDR3 coding sequence is TGTGCCAGCACCCACACTAGTTCTGAGCAGTACTTC. Protein: CASTHTSSEQYF.

This rearrangement joins TRBV12-3 or TRBV12-4 to TRBJ2-7; weak D call: TRBD1 (6 bases). Deletions cut 4 bases from V and 7 bases from J, with 14 bases between. There are 13 residues in the CDR3. The CDR3: CASSYTGWGEQYF. CDR3 bases: TGTGCCAGCAGTTATACAGGGTGGGGGGAGCAGTACTTC.

As regards this clonotype: Since a much larger clone is just one base distant, this may be a read error. V gene TRBV5-1 combines with J gene TRBJ2-3; the D gene is possibly TRBD2 (5 bases). CDR1 SGHRS and CDR2 YFSETQ come from the germline V gene. Trimming removed 3 bases at V and 4 bases at J, with 15 bases between. The CDR3 sequence is 15 residues long. The CDR3 nucleotides are TGCGCCAGCAGCTCGTTGAGGGAGCCCTCAGATACGCAGTATTTT. It specifies CASSSLREPSDTQYF.

Notes on this clonotype: One junction end does not reproduce the germline sequence, and a read error may be involved. The J gene is TRBJ2-6, the V gene TRBV28; D may be TRBD1 (5 bases). Looked up from germline, CDR1 is MDHEN and CDR2 is SYDVKM. The length of the CDR3 is 15 residues. The CDR3 reads CASQVQGPGADVLTF. The DNA for the CDR3 is TGTGCCAGCCAAGTCCAGGGCCCTGGGGCCGACGTCCTGACTTTC.

This clonotype was counted a few times. The genes are TRBV10-2 and TRBJ1-1; the D gene is possibly TRBD1 (5 bases). The CDR3 is 14 residues long. The V end lost 9 bases, the J end lost 3 bases, and 17 bases lay between the germline ends. Germline CDR1 WSHSY, CDR2 SAAADI. The CDR3 is CASTPGSVDTEAFF. CDR3 sequence (DNA): TGCGCCAGTACCCCAGGGTCTGTAGACACTGAAGCTTTCTTT.

This clonotype was seen repeatedly, ten times or more. The chain couples TRBV5-4 to TRBJ2-5; TRBD2 matches at 7 bases. Germline-derived CDR1 and CDR2 are SGHNT and YYREEE (reference sequence). Trimming at V came to 4 bases and at J to 4 bases, leaving 10 bases not matched to a gene. The CDR3 totals 15 residues. The CDR3 loop reads CASSPPRGRGETQYF. In DNA form, the CDR3 reads TGTGCCAGCAGCCCGCCACGGGGGAGGGGAGAGACCCAGTACTTC.

This clonotype was detected only a few times. One base away lies a much larger clone, so this may be a sequencing read error. The rearrangement uses TRBV9 and TRBJ2-1, with D tentatively TRBD2 (6 bases). Germline V CDR1 and CDR2: SGDLS, YYNGEE. The CDR3 has 17 residues. As DNA, the CDR3 is TGTGCCGGCAGCCCGGAGGGTAACGGCCAAACCTACAATGAGCAGTTCTTC. Translation gives CAGSPEGNGQTYNEQFF.

The table lists this clonotype with many counts. This chain uses TRBV29-1 with TRBJ1-2; D is ambiguous. Germline V gives CDR1 SQVTM, CDR2 ANQGSEA. This CDR3 has 11 residues. The V and J ends lost 3 bases and 8 bases respectively, with 10 bases between them. CDR3 in amino acids: CSVEAGKGYTF. The CDR3 region has the DNA TGCAGCGTTGAGGCTGGGAAAGGCTACACCTTC.

For this clonotype: A much larger clone differs by one base, so this may be a read error. The V call is TRBV2, the J call TRBJ2-1; the match to TRBD1 covers 7 bases. The CDR3 has 13 amino acids. The V segment lost 10 bases and the J segment 4 bases; nucleotides outside the gene matches: 7. CDR1 and CDR2 (germline): SNHLY, FYNNEI. In nucleotides, the CDR3 is TGTGCCAACCGACAGGGTGCTTACAATGAGCAGTTCTTC. It codes for CANRQGAYNEQFF.

The chain combines TRBV4-1 with TRBJ1-2, with D uncertain. The CDR3 extends over 13 amino acids. Between the trimmed V and J ends, which lost 4 bases and 8 bases, there was a span of 14 bases. The germline V gene has CDR1 MGHRA and CDR2 YSYEKL. In DNA, the CDR3 is TGCGCCAGCAGCCCGGGCAGGCAAGTGGGCTACACCTTC. Its translation: CASSPGRQVGYTF.

This chain connects TRBV7-2 to TRBJ1-1, with 7 nucleotides matching TRBD1. CDR1 and CDR2 from the germline V gene are SGHTA and FQGNSA. The CDR3 is 15 residues long. V dropped 5 bases and J dropped 5; count of bases not matched to a gene: 11. The CDR3 bases are TGTGCCAGCAGCGAAAGACAGGGCCGGTGGACTGAAGCTTTCTTT. Its protein product is CASSERQGRWTEAFF. The variable domain in full, completed from reference TRBV7-2 and TRBJ1-1, reads GAGVSQSPSNKVTEKGKDVELRCDPISGHTALYWYRQSLGQGLEFLIYFQGNSAPDKSGLPSDRFSAERTGGSVSTLTIQRTQQEDSAVYLCASSERQGRWTEAFFGQGTRLTVV.

Notes on this clonotype: It may be a read error: a sequence one base away is much more abundant. The chain employs TRBV5-1 and TRBJ2-5, with D tentatively TRBD2 (5 bases). From germline, CDR1 is SGHRS and CDR2 YFSETQ. The V end was cut by 4 bases, the J end by 3 bases, with 16 bases between. The CDR3 totals 15 residues. CDR3 residues: CASSIAGIEKETQYF. The CDR3 nucleotides are TGCGCCAGCAGCATCGCCGGGATCGAGAAAGAGACCCAGTACTTC.

With regard to this clonotype: A much bigger clone sits one base away, suggesting this may be a read error. The rearrangement joins TRBV19 to TRBJ2-1; 7 bases map to TRBD2. With V trimmed by 6 bases and J by 6 bases, 17 bases remained unmatched. Germline V lookup: CDR1 LNHDA, CDR2 SQIVND (reference sequence). The CDR3 sequence is 17 residues long. CDR3 nucleotide sequence: TGTGCCAGTAGCAAATTGGGGGGAGGGACTCCTGGCAATGAGCAGTTCTTC. Encoded protein: CASSKLGGGTPGNEQFF. The full variable domain, its missing parts supplied by reference TRBV19 and TRBJ2-1, is DGGITQSPKYLFRKEGQNVTLSCEQNLNHDAMYWYRQDPGQGLRLIYYSQIVNDFQKGDIAEGYSVSREKKESFPLTVTSAQKNPTAFYLCASSKLGGGTPGNEQFFGPGTRLTVL.